Listed here are 15 T cell receptor beta chains from one sample, sequenced in a study of vaccination and CD4 T cells after COVID-19. Once obtained from cultured CD4+ T cells, the DNA was sequenced using the Oncomine TCR Beta short-read assay. From CD4+ T cells that had been cultured, genomic DNA was extracted. One entry per CDR3 protein results from TCRdb running MiXCR on the PCR reads. The top ten hold 15% to 20% of the sample, which has approximately 11,000 distinct CDR3 sequences, 37% seen once. Treatment of the sample: approximately 11-day PBMC culture with coronavirus spike peptide pools or control peptides (ViraFEST assay). CD4+ T lymphocytes from the unexposed donor were collected before the COVID-19 pandemic (2011-2018). These receptors lack a known antigen. Sequencing was done on a sample of CD4+ T cells from blood, cultured in vitro. The receptor source for this set is a human donor in good health.

This chain links TRBV6-2 or TRBV6-3 with TRBJ1-5; 11 bases agree with TRBD1. Germline V gives CDR1 MNHEY, CDR2 SVGEGT. With V trimmed by 6 bases and J by 7 bases, 5 bases remained unmatched. The CDR3 is made up of 14 amino acids. CDR3 DNA sequence: TGTGCCAGCAGCTGGACAGGGGGCTTACAGCCCCAGCATTTT. This encodes CASSWTGGLQPQHF.

This clonotype came up a few times. The chain is built from TRBV27 and TRBJ1-1; 8 positions agree with TRBD1. Germline CDR1 and CDR2: MNHEY and SMNVEV (reference sequence). The CDR3 contains 14 residues. Losses at the gene ends were 5 bases for V and 7 bases for J; bases not matched to a gene: 9. The CDR3 reads CASSEQGVVGEAFF. CDR3 bases: TGTGCCAGCAGTGAACAGGGGGTGGTTGGTGAAGCTTTCTTT.

V and J are TRBV14 and TRBJ2-5, with D hard to call. Trimming cost V 3 bases and J 5 bases, with 4 bases left between them. The length of the CDR3 is 11 residues. Germline values: CDR1 SGHDN, CDR2 FVKESK. The CDR3 sequence is CASSQIETQYF. CDR3 DNA sequence: TGTGCCAGCAGCCAGATTGAGACCCAGTACTTC.

The V call is TRBV30, the J call TRBJ1-5; D is unclear. In germline, CDR1 is GTSNPN, CDR2 SVGIG (reference sequence). The CDR3 contains 15 residues. Trimming left V 2 bases short and J 3 bases short, with 14 bases between. CDR3 sequence: CAWSPVGSLNQPQHF. Written as DNA, the CDR3 is TGTGCCTGGAGTCCGGTAGGGAGCCTCAATCAGCCCCAGCATTTT.

V usage is TRBV30 and J usage is TRBJ2-7, with D maybe TRBD1 (6 bases). V lost 0 bases to trimming and J lost 2 bases, with 11 bases between them. CDR3 length: 14 residues. Germline CDR1 reads GTSNPN; CDR2 reads SVGIG (reference sequence). CDR3 loop: CAWSVRDTTYEQYF. As DNA, the CDR3 is TGTGCCTGGAGTGTACGGGACACAACCTACGAGCAGTACTTC.

Only a few counts were recorded for this clonotype. This rearrangement joins TRBV20-1 to TRBJ1-3, with D uncertain. Looked up from germline, CDR1 is DFQATT and CDR2 is SNEGSKA (reference sequence). This CDR3 region has 14 residues. V lost 3 bases and J 0 bases, leaving 9 bases between the germline ends. The CDR3 is CSASKRDSGNTIYF. The CDR3, as DNA: TGCAGTGCTAGTAAAAGGGACTCTGGAAACACCATATATTTT.

The chain combines TRBV27 with TRBJ2-6; D may correspond to TRBD1 or TRBD2 (5 bases each). Trimming pared 5 bases from V and 1 base from J, leaving 15 bases between. The CDR3 length is 17 residues. Germline V gene lookup returns CDR1 MNHEY and CDR2 SMNVEV (reference sequence). This CDR3 is CASSQGTSLSGANVLTF. CDR3 DNA: TGTGCCAGCAGTCAAGGGACGTCCCTGTCTGGGGCCAACGTCCTGACTTTC.

This sequence joins TRBV7-9 and TRBJ1-2, with TRBD1 as a possible D gene (6 bases). V was pared by 5 bases and J by 2 bases, with 15 bases between. The germline V gene encodes CDR1 SEHNR and CDR2 FQNEAQ (reference sequence). The CDR3 length is 15 residues. The CDR3 spells CASSRTGTFNYGYTF. In nucleotides, the CDR3 is TGTGCCAGCAGCCGAACAGGGACCTTCAACTATGGCTACACCTTC.

This clonotype was counted between two and nine times. This rearrangement joins TRBV15 to TRBJ1-1, with TRBD1 matching over 8 bases. The ends lost 5 bases at V and 6 bases at J; junction bases unmatched: 8. This CDR3 region has 14 residues. Germline V CDR1 and CDR2: LNHNV, YYDKDF (reference sequence). CDR3 sequence: CATSPWTGRPEAFF. In nucleotides, the CDR3 is TGTGCCACCAGCCCGTGGACAGGGCGTCCTGAAGCTTTCTTT.

The chain recombines TRBV7-9 with TRBJ2-5; D perhaps matches TRBD1 (6 bases). Trimming removed 5 bases at V and 4 bases at J, with 8 bases between. Germline CDR1 is SEHNR and CDR2 is FQNEAQ (reference sequence). The CDR3 spans 12 residues. Here the CDR3 DNA reads TGTGCCAGCAGCACACAGGGAGAGACCCAGTACTTC. Its translation is CASSTQGETQYF. Full variable domain (missing parts from reference TRBV7-9 and TRBJ2-5): DTGVSQNPRHKITKRGQNVTFRCDPISEHNRLYWYRQTLGQGPEFLTYFQNEAQLEKSRLLSDRFSAERPKGSFSTLEIQRTEQGDSAMYLCASSTQGETQYFGPGTRLLVL.

The chain links TRBV6-2 or TRBV6-3 to TRBJ1-5, with 7 bases lining up with TRBD1. The CDR3 has 14 residues. The germline gives CDR1 MNHEY, CDR2 SVGEGT. V gave up 5 bases and J gave up 1 base; unmatched junction bases: 2. This CDR3 reads CASSLRGSNQPQHF. The CDR3 nucleotides read TGTGCCAGCAGTCTCAGGGGGAGCAATCAGCCCCAGCATTTT.

This sequence joins TRBV6-2 or TRBV6-3 and TRBJ2-7; no clear D. CDR3 length: 13 residues. The V and J ends lost 6 bases and 3 bases respectively, with 12 bases between them. Germline CDR1 MNHEY, CDR2 SVGEGT. CDR3 sequence (DNA): TGTGCCAGCAGCCCTCTGGAAGTCTACGAGCAGTACTTC. Its protein is CASSPLEVYEQYF.

This clonotype has just a few counts. This chain connects TRBV20-1 to TRBJ1-3, with D uncertain. With 3 bases removed from V and 1 base from J, the gap between germline ends came to 7 bases. This CDR3 contains 13 residues. Germline V lookup: CDR1 DFQATT, CDR2 SNEGSKA (reference sequence). The CDR3 spells CSARAGSGNTIYF. As DNA, the CDR3 is TGCAGTGCTAGGGCAGGTTCTGGAAACACCATATATTTT.

In its sample, this clonotype ranks as medium-sized (0.01 to 0.1%). The chain recombines TRBV11-2 with TRBJ1-2, with D possibly being TRBD1 (5 bases). Per germline, CDR1 SGHAT and CDR2 FQNNGV. The V and J ends lost 4 bases and 4 bases respectively, with 7 bases between them. This CDR3 comprises 12 residues. The CDR3 nucleotides read TGTGCCAGCAGCTCCGGGGCCTATGGCTACACCTTC. The encoded protein is CASSSGAYGYTF.

This chain joins TRBV25-1 and TRBJ2-1; D might be TRBD2 (5 bases). The CDR3 consists of 17 residues. The V end was cut by 7 bases, the J end by 6 bases, with 25 bases between. The germline CDR1 and CDR2 sequences are MGHDK and SYGVNS. The CDR3 coding sequence is TGTGCCAGCACCCCTCCGGCGTGGCGGGCGGTCTCCAATGAGCAGTTCTTC. It yields the protein CASTPPAWRAVSNEQFF.